The rows below give T cell receptor beta chains drawn from one sample of a study of Ad26.COV2.S vaccination and SARS-CoV-2 variants. Sequenced by immunoSEQ multiplex PCR; TCRdb stores in-frame clones only, minus some. The profile shows some 400,000 clones, approximately 91% of them singletons. The material was peripheral blood, obtained in a trial of Ad26.COV2.S vaccine versus placebo. The receptor source for this set is a person between 18 and 60 years old who received the Ad26.COV2.S COVID-19 vaccine or a placebo. CDR3s leave out the opening cysteine and the closing phenylalanine or tryptophan. Each record gives: V gene, clone size, J gene, CDR3 protein. Expanded clones get a size class; other rows say once, few or many, or leave the size out.

V gene: TRBV4-1; clone size: -; J gene: TRBJ2-1; CDR3 protein: ASSPRLAEHNEQF
V gene: TRBV5-1; clone size: -; J gene: TRBJ1-1; CDR3 protein: ASSPSPDRGGEAF
V gene: TRBV5-4; clone size: once; J gene: TRBJ2-2; CDR3 protein: ASSLGAGGFTGELF
V gene: TRBV11-2; clone size: once; J gene: TRBJ2-5; CDR3 protein: ASSPRSGEGEETQY
V gene: TRBV30; clone size: -; J gene: TRBJ2-1; CDR3 protein: AWSALGNEQF
V gene: TRBV11-1; clone size: -; J gene: TRBJ2-3; CDR3 protein: ASSPGLAGPTDTQY
V gene: TRBV27; clone size: -; J gene: TRBJ1-2; CDR3 protein: ASSLSPGKNYGYT
V gene: TRBV5-1; clone size: -; J gene: TRBJ2-5; CDR3 protein: ASSLVWLGASGRATYQETQY
V gene: TRBV3-1/TRBV3-2; clone size: -; J gene: TRBJ2-1; CDR3 protein: ASSQLPGLRRNEQF
V gene: TRBV28; clone size: -; J gene: TRBJ1-2; CDR3 protein: ASSPLGKGRGLNYGYT
V gene: TRBV6-5; clone size: -; J gene: TRBJ2-1; CDR3 protein: ASKAGGRNEQF
V gene: TRBV6-5; clone size: -; J gene: TRBJ2-7; CDR3 protein: ASSYGGPPYEQY
V gene: TRBV25-1; clone size: -; J gene: TRBJ1-5; CDR3 protein: ASSGGTGPGSNQPQH
V gene: TRBV5-4; clone size: -; J gene: TRBJ2-1; CDR3 protein: ASSPRTSGRAGYNEQF
V gene: TRBV11-2; clone size: -; J gene: TRBJ2-2; CDR3 protein: ASSFTGGPNTGELF
V gene: TRBV27; clone size: -; J gene: TRBJ2-7; CDR3 protein: ASSLTSGSHYEQY
V gene: TRBV18; clone size: -; J gene: TRBJ2-7; CDR3 protein: ASSPKGTSGTYEQY
V gene: TRBV27; clone size: -; J gene: TRBJ2-7; CDR3 protein: ASSLRGATYEQY
V gene: TRBV1; clone size: many; J gene: TRBJ2-2; CDR3 protein: GPFTAQRENTGELF
V gene: TRBV28; clone size: -; J gene: TRBJ1-2; CDR3 protein: ATRAGQGIYGYT
V gene: TRBV28; clone size: -; J gene: TRBJ1-2; CDR3 protein: ASTPGGGGGYGYT
V gene: TRBV7-8; clone size: few; J gene: TRBJ2-7; CDR3 protein: ASSLEASGSAEQY
V gene: TRBV10-3; clone size: -; J gene: TRBJ2-1; CDR3 protein: AISEPTSNEQF
V gene: TRBV7-9; clone size: few; J gene: TRBJ2-2; CDR3 protein: ASSWGPAGELF
V gene: TRBV10-3; clone size: -; J gene: TRBJ1-2; CDR3 protein: AISESGTGPNYGYT
V gene: TRBV11-2; clone size: once; J gene: TRBJ2-1; CDR3 protein: ASSPLSSLQF
V gene: TRBV10-3; clone size: -; J gene: TRBJ1-3; CDR3 protein: AISDLAMDSGNTIY
V gene: TRBV24-1; clone size: -; J gene: TRBJ2-2; CDR3 protein: ATSDPTGGLNTGELF
V gene: TRBV13; clone size: -; J gene: TRBJ1-1; CDR3 protein: ASRRQGSTEAF
V gene: TRBV5-6; clone size: -; J gene: TRBJ1-1; CDR3 protein: ASRSLTRPNTEAF
V gene: TRBV5-1; clone size: -; J gene: TRBJ2-5; CDR3 protein: ASSLGGLAGAVGETQY
V gene: TRBV9; clone size: -; J gene: TRBJ2-2; CDR3 protein: ASSTRADNTGELF
V gene: TRBV30; clone size: -; J gene: TRBJ1-3; CDR3 protein: AWLLNSGNTIY
V gene: TRBV18; clone size: -; J gene: TRBJ2-2; CDR3 protein: ASSPPVGTGRTGELF
V gene: TRBV7-2; clone size: -; J gene: TRBJ2-1; CDR3 protein: ASSLVPYEKQF
V gene: TRBV3-1/TRBV3-2; clone size: -; J gene: TRBJ1-1; CDR3 protein: ASSQAANTEAF
V gene: TRBV30; clone size: -; J gene: TRBJ2-5; CDR3 protein: AWSSYQGTQY
V gene: TRBV6-5; clone size: -; J gene: TRBJ2-7; CDR3 protein: ASSYVAGATYEQY
V gene: TRBV19; clone size: -; J gene: TRBJ2-2; CDR3 protein: ASSWQGAGTGELF
V gene: TRBV6-4; clone size: -; J gene: TRBJ2-3; CDR3 protein: ASSTGAAGGTDTQY
V gene: TRBV19; clone size: -; J gene: TRBJ2-5; CDR3 protein: ASSLTGGRQETQY